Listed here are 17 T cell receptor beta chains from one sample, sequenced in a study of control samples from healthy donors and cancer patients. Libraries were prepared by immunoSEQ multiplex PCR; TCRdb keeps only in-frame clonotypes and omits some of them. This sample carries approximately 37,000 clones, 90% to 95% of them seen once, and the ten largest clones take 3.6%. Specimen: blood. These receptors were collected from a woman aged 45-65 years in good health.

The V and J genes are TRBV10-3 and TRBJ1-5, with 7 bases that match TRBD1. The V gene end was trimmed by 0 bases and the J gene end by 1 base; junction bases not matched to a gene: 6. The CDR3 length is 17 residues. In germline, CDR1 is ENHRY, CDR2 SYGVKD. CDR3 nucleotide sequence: TGTGCCATCAGTGAGTCGAAGGGGGCTGCAAGCAATCAGCCCCAGCATTTT. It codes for CAISESKGAASNQPQHF.

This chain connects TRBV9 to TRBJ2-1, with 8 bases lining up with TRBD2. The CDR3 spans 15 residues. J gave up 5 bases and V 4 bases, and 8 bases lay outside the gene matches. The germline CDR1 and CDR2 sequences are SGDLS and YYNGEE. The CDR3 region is CASSPSGGSNNEQFF. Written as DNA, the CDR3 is TGTGCCAGCAGCCCCAGCGGGGGCAGTAACAATGAGCAGTTCTTC.

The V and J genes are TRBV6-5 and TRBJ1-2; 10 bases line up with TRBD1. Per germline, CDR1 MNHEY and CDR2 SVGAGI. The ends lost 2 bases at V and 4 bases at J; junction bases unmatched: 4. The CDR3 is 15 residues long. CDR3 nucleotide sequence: TGTGCCAGCAGTTACCTGACAGGGGGCCCCTATGGCTACACCTTC. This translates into CASSYLTGGPYGYTF.

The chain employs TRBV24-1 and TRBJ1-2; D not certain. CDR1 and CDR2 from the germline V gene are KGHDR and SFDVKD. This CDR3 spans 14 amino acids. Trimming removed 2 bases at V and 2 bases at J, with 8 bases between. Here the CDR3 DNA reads TGTGCCACCAGTGATTACCAGCTCAACTATGGCTACACCTTC. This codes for CATSDYQLNYGYTF.

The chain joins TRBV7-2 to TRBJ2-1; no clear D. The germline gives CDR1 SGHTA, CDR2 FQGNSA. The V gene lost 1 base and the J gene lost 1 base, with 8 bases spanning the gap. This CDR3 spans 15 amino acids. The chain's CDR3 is CASSLEGISYNEQFF. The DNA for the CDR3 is TGTGCCAGCAGCTTAGAAGGGATTTCCTACAATGAGCAGTTCTTC.

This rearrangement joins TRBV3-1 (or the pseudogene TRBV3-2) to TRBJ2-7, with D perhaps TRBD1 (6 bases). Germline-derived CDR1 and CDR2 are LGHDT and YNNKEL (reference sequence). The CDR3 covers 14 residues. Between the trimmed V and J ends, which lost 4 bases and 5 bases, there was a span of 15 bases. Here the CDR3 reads CASSRQVEFDEQYF. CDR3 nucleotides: TGTGCCAGCAGCCGACAGGTAGAATTCGACGAGCAGTACTTC.

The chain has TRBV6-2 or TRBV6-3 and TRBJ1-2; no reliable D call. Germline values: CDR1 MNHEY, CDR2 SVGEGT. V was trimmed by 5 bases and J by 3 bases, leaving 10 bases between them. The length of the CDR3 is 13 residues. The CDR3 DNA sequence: TGTGCCAGCAGTCAGGAGAATGACTATGGCTACACCTTC. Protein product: CASSQENDYGYTF.

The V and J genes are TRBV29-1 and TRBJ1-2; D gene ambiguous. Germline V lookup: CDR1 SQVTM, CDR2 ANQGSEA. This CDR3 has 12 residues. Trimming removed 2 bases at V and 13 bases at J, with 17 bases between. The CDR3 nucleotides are TGCAGCGTTGAAACGGGGTCCCTGGGTAGCACCTTC. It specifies CSVETGSLGSTF.

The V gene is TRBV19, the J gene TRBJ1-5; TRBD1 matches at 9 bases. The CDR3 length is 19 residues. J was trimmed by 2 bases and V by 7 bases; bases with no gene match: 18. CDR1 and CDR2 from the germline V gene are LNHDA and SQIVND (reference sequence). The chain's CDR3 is CASNLSRDRDGFGNQPQHF. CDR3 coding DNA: TGTGCCAGTAACCTGTCCCGGGACAGGGATGGGTTCGGCAATCAGCCCCAGCATTTT. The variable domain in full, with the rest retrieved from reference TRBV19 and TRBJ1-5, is DGGITQSPKYLFRKEGQNVTLSCEQNLNHDAMYWYRQDPGQGLRLIYYSQIVNDFQKGDIAEGYSVSREKKESFPLTVTSAQKNPTAFYLCASNLSRDRDGFGNQPQHFGDGTRLSIL.

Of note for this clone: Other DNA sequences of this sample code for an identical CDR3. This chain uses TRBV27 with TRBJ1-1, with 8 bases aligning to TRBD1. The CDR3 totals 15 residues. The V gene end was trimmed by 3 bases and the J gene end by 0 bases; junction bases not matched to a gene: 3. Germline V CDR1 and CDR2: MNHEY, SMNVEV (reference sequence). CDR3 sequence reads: CASSFGTGLNTEAFF. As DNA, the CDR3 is TGTGCCAGCAGTTTCGGGACAGGTCTGAACACTGAAGCTTTCTTT.

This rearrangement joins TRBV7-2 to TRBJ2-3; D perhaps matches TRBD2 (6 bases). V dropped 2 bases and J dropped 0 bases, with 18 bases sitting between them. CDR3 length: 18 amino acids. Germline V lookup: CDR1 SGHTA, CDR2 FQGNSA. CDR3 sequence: CASSLMTARGISTDTQYF. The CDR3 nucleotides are TGTGCCAGCAGCTTAATGACAGCACGGGGGATTAGCACAGATACGCAGTATTTT.

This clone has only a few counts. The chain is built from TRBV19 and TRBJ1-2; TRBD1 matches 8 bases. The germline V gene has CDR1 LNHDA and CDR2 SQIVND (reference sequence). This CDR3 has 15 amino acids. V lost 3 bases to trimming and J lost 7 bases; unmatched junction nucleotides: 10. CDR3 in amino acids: CASSIWGQGAGGYTF. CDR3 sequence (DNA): TGTGCCAGTAGTATTTGGGGCCAGGGGGCCGGTGGCTACACCTTC.

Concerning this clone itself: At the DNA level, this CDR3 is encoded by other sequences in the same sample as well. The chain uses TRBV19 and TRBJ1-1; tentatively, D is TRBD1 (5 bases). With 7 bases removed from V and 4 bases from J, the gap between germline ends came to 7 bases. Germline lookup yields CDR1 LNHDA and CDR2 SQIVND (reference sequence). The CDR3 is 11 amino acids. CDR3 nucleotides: TGTGCCAGTAAGGGGAGCACTGAAGCTTTCTTT. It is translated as CASKGSTEAFF.

CDR3 in DNA: TGCGCCAGCAGCCAGGCTAGACAGGGCTCCTACGAGCAGTACTTC. It is translated as CASSQARQGSYEQYF. The chain joins TRBV4-3 to TRBJ2-7, with 7 bases that match TRBD1. Germline assignment: CDR1 LGHNA and CDR2 YSLEER. V was pared by 3 bases and J by 0 bases, with 5 bases of the junction left unmatched. CDR3 length: 15 residues.

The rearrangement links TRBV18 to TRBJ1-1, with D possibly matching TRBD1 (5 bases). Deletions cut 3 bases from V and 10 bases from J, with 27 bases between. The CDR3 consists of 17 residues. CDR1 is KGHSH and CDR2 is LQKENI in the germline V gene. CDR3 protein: CASSPSLGERDLGGAFF. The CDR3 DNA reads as TGTGCCAGCTCACCCTCCCTGGGGGAACGGGACCTAGGTGGAGCTTTCTTT.

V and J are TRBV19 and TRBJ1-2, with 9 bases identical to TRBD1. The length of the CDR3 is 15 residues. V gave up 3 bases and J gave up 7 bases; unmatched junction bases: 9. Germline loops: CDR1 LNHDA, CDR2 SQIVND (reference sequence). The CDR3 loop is CASSIRPGQGRGYTF. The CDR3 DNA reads TGTGCCAGTAGTATCCGGCCGGGACAGGGACGTGGCTACACCTTC. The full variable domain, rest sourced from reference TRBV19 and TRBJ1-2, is DGGITQSPKYLFRKEGQNVTLSCEQNLNHDAMYWYRQDPGQGLRLIYYSQIVNDFQKGDIAEGYSVSREKKESFPLTVTSAQKNPTAFYLCASSIRPGQGRGYTFGSGTRLTVV.

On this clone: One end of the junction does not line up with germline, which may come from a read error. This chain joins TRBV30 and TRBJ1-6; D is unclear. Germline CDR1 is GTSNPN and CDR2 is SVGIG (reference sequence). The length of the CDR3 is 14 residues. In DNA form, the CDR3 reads TGTGCCTGGAAACACTATAAGTATAGTTCACCCCTCCACTTT. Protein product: CAWKHYKYSSPLHF. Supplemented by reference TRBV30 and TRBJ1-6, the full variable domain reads SQTIHQWPATLVQPVGSPLSLECTVEGTSNPNLYWYRQAAGRGLQLLFYSVGIGQISSEVPQNLSASRPQDRQFILSSKKLLLSDSGFYLCAWKHYKYSSPLHFGNGTRLTVT.